This entry features one TCR beta chain sequence. Its cognate antigen is unknown. TCRdb reprocessed the reads via MiXCR and lists one record per CDR3 protein. Among 20,000 to 25,000 distinct CDR3 sequences, 35% to 45% were seen once, and the ten largest hold about 94%. The sample comes from a study of T cell repertoires in cytomegalovirus infection. This CDR3 is built from 13 residues. Germline V gives CDR1 GTSNPN, CDR2 SVGIG (reference sequence). V lost 2 bases and J lost 6, with 10 bases in between. Regarding the study as a whole: The ex vivo response was dominated by HLA-C-restricted CMV-specific TCR beta clonotypes.

The V and J genes are TRBV30 and TRBJ2-2, with D unresolved. The TCR comes from a human donor in good health (CMV status not recorded). Some clones in this sample may be carry-over from other donors' samples. Sample: CD8+ T cells from cultured PBMCs, taken from culture after CMV antigen stimulation. The CDR3 sequence is CAWSLAVAGELFF. The CDR3, as DNA: TGTGCCTGGAGTTTGGCTGTAGCCGGGGAGCTGTTTTTT.